Here is one TCR beta chain with its context. It was with random hexamers that about 0.45 to 1 ug RNA was reverse transcribed. TCRdb analysed the immunoSEQ multiplex PCR reads with MiXCR anew, one entry per CDR3 protein. The table has more than 75,000 distinct CDR3 sequences, over 80% seen once. These data come from a study of CD8 T cells in Susac syndrome. There are 12 residues in the CDR3. Germline V lookup: CDR1 MNHEY, CDR2 SMNVEV (reference sequence). V lost 3 bases, J lost 7 bases, and 6 bases lay in between. The sequence was collected from a human donor in good health. The rearrangement joins TRBV27 to TRBJ2-2; D gene ambiguous. The sequenced sample was CD8+ T cells from PBMCs. CDR3 region: CASSFGFGELFF. In DNA form, the CDR3 reads TGTGCCAGCAGTTTTGGCTTCGGGGAGCTGTTTTTT.